A single sample gave rise to the 11 T cell receptor beta chains below, sequenced in a study of neurological immune-mediated disorders. TCRdb fed the 5' RACE reads into MiXCR, producing one record per CDR3 protein. The sample consists of about 55,000 distinct CDR3 sequences, more than 3.5% of them appearing once. Sequencing input: PBMCs. These receptors came from a man between 60 and 75 years old with multiple sclerosis.

J is TRBJ2-3 and V is TRBV7-8; 10 bases align to TRBD2. This CDR3 is built from 14 residues. CDR1 is SGHVS, CDR2 FQNEAQ, per germline. V trimming: 6 bases; J trimming: 6 bases; junction bases outside the gene matches: 6. CDR3: CASRIAGGEDTQYF. The DNA of the CDR3 is TGTGCCAGCAGGATAGCGGGAGGCGAGGATACGCAGTATTTT.

To note about this clonotype: This could be a read error, since a much larger clone is one nucleotide away. The chain is built from TRBV6-6 and TRBJ1-3, with D perhaps matching TRBD1 (6 bases). The germline V gene has CDR1 MNHNY and CDR2 SVGAGI (reference sequence). This CDR3 has 14 residues. CDR3 sequence: CASMSGGAGKTIYF. Here the CDR3 DNA reads TGTGCCAGCATGTCCGGGGGGGCTGGAAAAACCATATATTTT.

This clonotype has more than one count but fewer than ten. V usage is TRBV12-3 or TRBV12-4 and J usage is TRBJ2-1; D uncertain. This CDR3 has 13 residues. The ends were cut back, 5 bases at V and 5 bases at J, with 10 bases in the middle. CDR3 region: CASSHGPDNEQFF. In nucleotides, the CDR3 is TGTGCCAGCAGTCACGGACCCGACAATGAGCAGTTCTTC.

In its sample, this clonotype was seen many times. The chain carries TRBV11-2 and TRBJ1-2; D possibly corresponds to TRBD1 (6 bases). The CDR3 covers 13 residues. V dropped 2 bases and J dropped 4 bases, with 8 bases sitting between them. Germline CDR1 is SGHAT and CDR2 is FQNNGV. This chain's CDR3 is CASSLSGAYGYTF. Written as DNA, the CDR3 is TGTGCCAGCAGCTTATCAGGGGCCTATGGCTACACCTTC.

This chain connects TRBV5-1 to TRBJ1-2; no clear D. Per germline, CDR1 SGHRS and CDR2 YFSETQ. V was trimmed by 0 bases and J by 5 bases, leaving 11 bases between them. The CDR3 is 14 amino acids. In DNA form, the CDR3 reads TGCGCCAGCAGCTTGGAGAAGCGGGCGTATGGCTACACCTTC. Its protein product is CASSLEKRAYGYTF. Based on the CDR3 plus reference TRBV5-1 and TRBJ1-2, the full variable domain is KAGVTQTPRYLIKTRGQQVTLSCSPISGHRSVSWYQQTPGQGLQFLFEYFSETQRNKGNFPGRFSGRQFSNSRSEMNVSTLELGDSALYLCASSLEKRAYGYTFGSGTRLTVV.

This clonotype was picked up many times. The V call is TRBV5-1, the J call TRBJ2-3; D is undetermined. The V gene lost 0 bases and the J gene lost 6 bases, with 5 bases spanning the gap. The CDR3 consists of 12 residues. The V gene's germline CDR1 is SGHRS and CDR2 YFSETQ. The chain's CDR3 is CASSLGSDTQYF. The DNA for the CDR3 is TGCGCCAGCAGCTTGGGCTCCGATACGCAGTATTTT.

This clonotype came up many times. V gene TRBV12-3 or TRBV12-4 combines with J gene TRBJ2-3; no clear D. Trimming shortened V by 3 bases and J by 6 bases, and 10 bases separated the two germline ends. This CDR3 contains 13 residues. CDR3 loop: CASSFLRSDTQYF. The CDR3 bases are TGTGCCAGCAGTTTCCTTCGGTCCGATACGCAGTATTTT.

The chain is built from TRBV20-1 and TRBJ2-5, with TRBD2 matching over 15 bases. CDR1 and CDR2 from the germline V gene are DFQATT and SNEGSKA (reference sequence). The ends lost 6 bases at V and 9 bases at J; junction bases unmatched: 5. The CDR3 sequence is 13 residues long. The DNA of the CDR3 is TGCAGTGCCCCTAGGACTAGCGGGGGGGCCCAGTACTTC. Its translation: CSAPRTSGGAQYF.

This clonotype was seen at least ten times. J is TRBJ2-2 and V is TRBV20-1, with D possibly TRBD2 on 5 matching bases. Deletions cut 6 bases from V and 1 base from J, with 15 bases between. The germline gives CDR1 DFQATT, CDR2 SNEGSKA (reference sequence). The CDR3 contains 15 residues. CDR3: CSAPLGLLNTGELFF. The DNA for the CDR3 is TGCAGTGCCCCTCTCGGACTGCTGAACACCGGGGAGCTGTTTTTT.

This clonotype occurred many times. V usage is TRBV29-1 and J usage is TRBJ2-3; D is perhaps TRBD1 or TRBD2 (5 bases each). CDR3 size: 14 residues. V dropped 4 bases and J dropped 3 bases, with 14 bases sitting between them. Germline V gives CDR1 SQVTM, CDR2 ANQGSEA. Here the CDR3 reads CSVGGVLLTDTQYF. The CDR3 bases are TGCAGCGTTGGAGGGGTTTTACTTACAGATACGCAGTATTTT.

Many counts were recorded for this clonotype. The gene calls are TRBV20-1 and TRBJ1-2; no clear D. Trimming removed 6 bases from V and 3 bases from J, with 14 bases in between. From germline, CDR1 is DFQATT and CDR2 SNEGSKA (reference sequence). There are 13 residues in the CDR3. The CDR3 nucleotides are TGCAGTGCCAGCCCCGACACCTACTATGGCTACACCTTC. Its translation is CSASPDTYYGYTF.